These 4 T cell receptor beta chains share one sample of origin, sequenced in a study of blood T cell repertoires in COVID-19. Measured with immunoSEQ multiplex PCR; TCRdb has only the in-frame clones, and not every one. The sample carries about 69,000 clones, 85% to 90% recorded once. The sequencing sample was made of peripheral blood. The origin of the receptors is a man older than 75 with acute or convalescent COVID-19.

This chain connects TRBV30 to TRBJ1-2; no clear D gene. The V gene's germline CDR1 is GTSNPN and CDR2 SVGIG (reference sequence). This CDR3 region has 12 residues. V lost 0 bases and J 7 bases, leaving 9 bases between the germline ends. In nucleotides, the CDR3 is TGTGCCTGGAGTGTATGGGGAGGTGGCTACACCTTC. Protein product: CAWSVWGGGYTF.

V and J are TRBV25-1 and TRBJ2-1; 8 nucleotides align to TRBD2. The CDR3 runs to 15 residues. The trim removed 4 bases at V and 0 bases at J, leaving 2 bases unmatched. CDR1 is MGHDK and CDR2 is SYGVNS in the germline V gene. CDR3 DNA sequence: TGTGCCAGCAGTGGGAGCGGGAGCTCCTACAATGAGCAGTTCTTC. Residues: CASSGSGSSYNEQFF.

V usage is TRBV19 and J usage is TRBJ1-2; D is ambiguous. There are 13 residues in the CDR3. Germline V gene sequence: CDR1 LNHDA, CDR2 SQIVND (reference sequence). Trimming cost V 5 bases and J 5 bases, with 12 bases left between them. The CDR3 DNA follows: TGTGCCAGTAGTGAGGGAAGTAGTTATGGCTACACCTTC. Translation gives CASSEGSSYGYTF.

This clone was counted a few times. The CDR3 DNA is TGTGCCAGCAGTTACTCAGGCGGGAGCTCCTACGAGCAGTACTTC. The encoded protein is CASSYSGGSSYEQYF. The chain joins TRBV6-5 to TRBJ2-7, with 7 bases identical to TRBD2. V trimming: 0 bases; J trimming: 0 bases; junction bases outside the gene matches: 2. Germline V CDR1 and CDR2: MNHEY, SVGAGI. The CDR3 consists of 15 residues.